The T cell receptor beta chain described here comes from a study of cytomegalovirus exposure and HLA in healthy donors. Germline loops: CDR1 SGDLS, CDR2 YYNGEE. With V trimmed by 4 bases and J by 5 bases, 6 bases remained unmatched. CDR3 length: 14 residues. Study results and limitations: Later genetic work tied a missense DCLRE1C variant to beta-chain V and J trimming.

PCR employed 60 Vbeta and 13 Jbeta primers. Clones were read by immunoSEQ multiplex PCR, and TCRdb kept only the in-frame ones, dropping some. The sample records about 160,000 clones, approximately 80% being singletons. A remark on this clone: Its specificity is not known.

The rearrangement uses TRBV9 and TRBJ1-1, with 9 bases matching TRBD1. The sequence derives from a woman aged 45-65 years in good health and CMV-seronegative. What was sequenced was PBMCs. The CDR3 sequence: CASSRTGGLTEAFF. The CDR3 DNA follows: TGTGCCAGCAGCCGAACAGGGGGCCTTACTGAAGCTTTCTTT.